The next 21 T cell receptor beta chains were all read from a single sample in a study of shared clonotypes between healthy human individuals. Sequenced by immunoSEQ multiplex PCR; TCRdb stores in-frame clones only, minus some. The sample shows under 1,100,000 clones, approximately 68% of them seen only once. Material for sequencing was memory CD4+ T cells sorted from blood. Documented subset: CD45RA-negative fraction. All receptors come from a man in his late teens or twenties in good health.

The CDR3 coding sequence is TGCAGCGTTGTTCTTCCCGGGACAGGCGGCCCCACCGGGGAGCTGTTTTTT. This sequence encodes CSVVLPGTGGPTGELFF. J is TRBJ2-2 and V is TRBV29-1; 8 bases map to TRBD1. This CDR3 has 17 residues. The junction had 14 bases not matched to a gene; V was cut back by 4 bases and J by 4 bases. CDR1 is SQVTM and CDR2 is ANQGSEA in the germline V gene.

The sample holds many counts of this clone. The gene calls are TRBV11-2 and TRBJ1-3, with 9 bases matching TRBD1. CDR3 length: 17 amino acids. CDR1 SGHAT and CDR2 FQNNGV come from the germline V gene. The V gene end was trimmed by 3 bases and the J gene end by 0 bases; junction bases not matched to a gene: 6. The CDR3 coding sequence is TGTGCCAGCAGCTTTTCCACAGGGGGCTCCTCTGGAAACACCATATATTTT. Translation: CASSFSTGGSSGNTIYF.

The chain joins TRBV6-5 to TRBJ2-3; 7 bases agree with TRBD1. V was clipped by 6 bases and J by 7 bases; unmatched bases: 13. This CDR3 has 15 amino acids. Germline V gene sequence: CDR1 MNHEY, CDR2 SVGAGI. CDR3 DNA sequence: TGTGCCAGCAGCTACGGGGACAGAGGAGTCAATACGCAGTATTTT. Its protein is CASSYGDRGVNTQYF.

V is TRBV28 and J is TRBJ1-5; tentative D call: TRBD1 (6 bases). The CDR3 totals 16 residues. Trimming left V 5 bases short and J 2 bases short, with 16 bases between. Germline CDR1 is MDHEN and CDR2 is SYDVKM. CDR3 DNA sequence: TGTGCCAGCAGTCCGTACAGGGATGCGGGCAATCAGCCCCAGCATTTT. It specifies CASSPYRDAGNQPQHF. Supplemented by reference TRBV28 and TRBJ1-5, the full variable domain reads DVKVTQSSRYLVKRTGEKVFLECVQDMDHENMFWYRQDPGLGLRLIYFSYDVKMKEKGDIPEGYSVSREKKERFSLILESASTNQTSMYLCASSPYRDAGNQPQHFGDGTRLSIL.

There are many counts of this clone. This chain connects TRBV6-1 to TRBJ2-7; TRBD1 agrees at 7 bases. In germline, CDR1 is MNHNS, CDR2 SASEGT. The V segment lost 6 bases and the J segment 7 bases; nucleotides outside the gene matches: 9. CDR3 size: 13 residues. The CDR3 sequence is CASRNRGLEEQYF. The DNA of the CDR3 is TGTGCCAGCAGGAATAGGGGGCTGGAAGAGCAGTACTTC.

This clone has just a few counts. The chain joins TRBV28 to TRBJ1-5, with TRBD1 identical over 7 bases. The ends lost 8 bases at V and 4 bases at J; junction bases unmatched: 5. Germline V CDR1 and CDR2: MDHEN, SYDVKM. The CDR3 extends over 13 amino acids. CDR3 in DNA: TGTGCCAGCCAAAGGGACAGAAATCAGCCCCAGCATTTT. It codes for CASQRDRNQPQHF.

There are a few counts of this clone. The chain couples TRBV5-4 to TRBJ2-2; D is possibly TRBD1 (6 bases). Germline V gene data show CDR1 as SGHNT and CDR2 as YYREEE (reference sequence). V lost 5 bases, J lost 3 bases, and 11 bases lay in between. This CDR3 has 14 amino acids. The CDR3 loop reads CASRQGRDTGELFF. DNA for the CDR3: TGTGCCAGCAGACAGGGTAGGGACACCGGGGAGCTGTTTTTT.

A few counts support this clone. The J gene is TRBJ2-1, the V gene TRBV11-3, with 9 bases fitting TRBD1. The germline V gene encodes CDR1 SGHNT and CDR2 YENEEA. The V and J ends lost 3 bases and 0 bases, in that order; junction bases with no gene match: 6. This CDR3 contains 17 residues. The chain's CDR3 is CASSLGQGSSSYNEQFF. The CDR3 region has the DNA TGTGCCAGCAGCTTGGGACAGGGATCCAGCTCCTACAATGAGCAGTTCTTC.

The rearrangement uses TRBV15 and TRBJ1-3; TRBD1 might be the D (5 bases). V shed 0 bases and J shed 4 bases, with 10 bases lying between them. The CDR3 length is 15 residues. CDR1 and CDR2 from the germline V gene are LNHNV and YYDKDF (reference sequence). The CDR3 coding sequence is TGTGCCACCAGCAGAGATAAGGGGAACGGAAACACCATATATTTT. Translated: CATSRDKGNGNTIYF.

The CDR3 DNA reads TGTGCTAGTGGTTTGGTAGACCAGTGGTCTTACTTC. This encodes CASGLVDQWSYF. The rearrangement links TRBV12-5 to TRBJ2-5; D remains unclear. The CDR3 is 12 residues long. The V end was cut by 0 bases, the J end by 14 bases, with 13 bases between. Germline CDR1 reads LGHNT; CDR2 reads FRNRAP. The variable domain in full, with the rest retrieved from reference TRBV12-5 and TRBJ2-5, is DARVTQTPRHKVTEMGQEVTMRCQPILGHNTVFWYRQTMMQGLELLAYFRNRAPLDDSGMPKDRFSAEMPDATLATLKIQPSEPRDSAVYFCASGLVDQWSYFGPGTRLLVL.

The V call is TRBV7-3, the J call TRBJ2-6, with unresolved D. V shed 0 bases and J shed 4 bases, with 7 bases lying between them. The germline V gene has CDR1 SGHTA and CDR2 FQGTGA. The CDR3 covers 15 residues. The CDR3 DNA reads TGTGCCAGCAGCTTAACAGGGTACGGGGCCAACGTCCTGACTTTC. Translated, it gives CASSLTGYGANVLTF.

V gene TRBV5-1 combines with J gene TRBJ2-1; 9 bases are a match to TRBD1. V gave up 4 bases and J gave up 6 bases; unmatched junction bases: 11. Germline CDR1 and CDR2: SGHRS and YFSETQ. This CDR3 has 16 amino acids. CDR3 DNA sequence: TGCGCCAGCAGCGTCTCCTCCGGGACAGGGTTCAATGAGCAGTTCTTC. This translates into CASSVSSGTGFNEQFF.

The chain is built from TRBV6-1 and TRBJ2-7; D ambiguous. Trimming took 2 bases from V and 3 from J, leaving 8 bases between them. The CDR3 has 13 amino acids. The germline CDR1 and CDR2 sequences are MNHNS and SASEGT. CDR3 region: CASSEPGFYEQYF. As DNA, the CDR3 is TGTGCCAGCAGTGAACCCGGGTTCTACGAGCAGTACTTC.

This clone showed up just once. The same CDR3 is also encoded by other DNA sequences in this sample. The chain is built from TRBV20-1 and TRBJ2-7; no reliable D call. The CDR3 is made up of 11 amino acids. CDR1 and CDR2 from the germline V gene are DFQATT and SNEGSKA (reference sequence). Trimming removed 6 bases at V and 1 base at J, with 7 bases between. CDR3 in amino acids: CSAGTSYEQYF. The CDR3 DNA follows: TGCAGTGCCGGCACGTCCTACGAGCAGTACTTC.

The chain is built from TRBV4-1 and TRBJ2-7, with D hard to call. The ends were cut back, 1 base at V and 6 bases at J, with 13 bases in the middle. CDR3 size: 14 residues. CDR1 and CDR2 from the germline V gene are MGHRA and YSYEKL. The CDR3 protein is CASSQAVITAEQYF. The CDR3 coding sequence is TGCGCCAGCAGCCAAGCAGTGATTACGGCCGAGCAGTACTTC.

This sequence joins TRBV6-1 and TRBJ2-7; D may be TRBD1 or TRBD2 (5 bases each). Germline CDR1 is MNHNS and CDR2 is SASEGT. Trimming pared 4 bases from V and 2 bases from J, leaving 12 bases between. The CDR3 is 14 residues long. The CDR3 sequence is CASSGPPGPYEQYF. CDR3 in DNA: TGTGCCAGCAGTGGGCCCCCGGGACCCTACGAGCAGTACTTC.

This clone was counted once. The rearrangement links TRBV19 to TRBJ2-1; tentatively, D is TRBD1 or TRBD2 (5 bases each). There are 15 residues in the CDR3. Trimming took 5 bases from V and 6 from J, leaving 17 bases between them. Looked up from germline, CDR1 is LNHDA and CDR2 is SQIVND (reference sequence). The CDR3 here is CASSDTGTATNEQFF. CDR3 DNA: TGTGCCAGTAGTGATACCGGGACGGCCACCAATGAGCAGTTCTTC.

The chain couples TRBV7-2 to TRBJ1-4, with D possibly being TRBD1 (5 bases). The CDR3 loop spans 15 amino acids. V was shortened by 3 bases and J by 5 bases, with 13 bases between the two germline ends. CDR1 is SGHTA, CDR2 FQGNSA, per germline. CDR3 coding DNA: TGTGCCAGCAGCTTCAGCTGGGGCGAGAATGAAAAACTGTTTTTT. Its translation is CASSFSWGENEKLFF.

V is TRBV6-1 and J is TRBJ2-7; 9 positions match TRBD2. Trimming removed 8 bases from V and 5 bases from J; junction bases left unmatched: 10. In germline, CDR1 is MNHNS, CDR2 SASEGT. The CDR3 has 14 amino acids. Written as DNA, the CDR3 is TGTGCCAGCTTCAAAGGTCTAGCGGGAAACGAGCAGTACTTC. This codes for CASFKGLAGNEQYF.

The rearrangement links TRBV5-1 to TRBJ2-5; D perhaps matches TRBD2 (7 bases). From germline, CDR1 is SGHRS and CDR2 YFSETQ. The CDR3 is 14 residues long. Trimming removed 5 bases at V and 5 bases at J, with 16 bases between. The CDR3 DNA follows: TGCGCCAGCAGAGGGGGAGGGCCGAGGGAGACCCAGTACTTC. Its translation: CASRGGGPRETQYF.

V is TRBV4-1 and J is TRBJ2-2, with 10 bases fitting TRBD1. The CDR3 is 16 amino acids. Germline values: CDR1 MGHRA, CDR2 YSYEKL. With V trimmed by 4 bases and J by 5 bases, 7 bases remained unmatched. For the CDR3, the DNA is TGCGCCAGCAGCCGGGGGACAGGGGTCAGTACCGGGGAGCTGTTTTTT. This gives the protein CASSRGTGVSTGELFF.